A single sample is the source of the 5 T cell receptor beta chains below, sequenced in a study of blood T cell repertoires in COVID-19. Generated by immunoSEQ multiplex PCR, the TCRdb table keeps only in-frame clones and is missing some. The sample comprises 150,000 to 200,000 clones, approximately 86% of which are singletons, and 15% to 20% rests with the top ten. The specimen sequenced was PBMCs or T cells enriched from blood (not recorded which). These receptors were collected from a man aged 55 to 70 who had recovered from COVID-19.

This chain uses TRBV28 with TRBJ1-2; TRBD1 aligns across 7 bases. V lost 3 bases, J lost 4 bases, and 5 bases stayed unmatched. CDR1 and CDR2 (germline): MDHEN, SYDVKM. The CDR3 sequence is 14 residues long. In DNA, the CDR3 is TGTGCCAGCAGTTTCCCCGGGACAGCCTATGGCTACACCTTC. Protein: CASSFPGTAYGYTF.

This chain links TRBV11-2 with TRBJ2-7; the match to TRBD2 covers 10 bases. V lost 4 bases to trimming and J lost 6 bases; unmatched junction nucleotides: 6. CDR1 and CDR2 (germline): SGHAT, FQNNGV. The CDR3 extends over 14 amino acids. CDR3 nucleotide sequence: TGTGCCAGCAGCTCACTAGCGGGGCCTGCCGAGCAGTACTTC. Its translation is CASSSLAGPAEQYF. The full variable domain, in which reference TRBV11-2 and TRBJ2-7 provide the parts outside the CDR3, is EAGVAQSPRYKIIEKRQSVAFWCNPISGHATLYWYQQILGQGPKLLIQFQNNGVVDDSQLPKDRFSAERLKGVDSTLKIQPAKLEDSAVYLCASSSLAGPAEQYFGPGTRLTVT.

The CDR3 bases are TGTGCCAGCAGTCCCCAGCAGGGGGCGACAGGGGGGACCTTCAGCACAGATACGCAGTATTTT. It is translated as CASSPQQGATGGTFSTDTQYF. The gene calls are TRBV28 and TRBJ2-3; 9 bases line up with TRBD1. Germline V gene lookup returns CDR1 MDHEN and CDR2 SYDVKM. CDR3 length: 21 amino acids. V was clipped by 5 bases and J by 0 bases; unmatched bases: 21.

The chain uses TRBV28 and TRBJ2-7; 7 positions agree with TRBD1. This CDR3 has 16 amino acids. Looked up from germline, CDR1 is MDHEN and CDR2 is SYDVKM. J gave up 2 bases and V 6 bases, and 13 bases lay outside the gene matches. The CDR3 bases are TGTGCCAGCAGATCTTCTGACAGGGCCCCTACCTACGAGCAGTACTTC. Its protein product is CASRSSDRAPTYEQYF.

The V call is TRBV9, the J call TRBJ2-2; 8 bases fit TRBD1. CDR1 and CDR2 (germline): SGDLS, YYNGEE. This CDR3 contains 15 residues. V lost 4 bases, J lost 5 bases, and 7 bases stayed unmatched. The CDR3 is CASSRDRPGTGELFF. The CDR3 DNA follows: TGTGCCAGCAGCCGGGACAGGCCTGGGACCGGGGAGCTGTTTTTT.